This TCR beta chain was sequenced during a study of T cell responses to AZD1222 COVID-19 vaccine. J gave up 7 bases and V 3 bases, and 7 bases lay outside the gene matches. The CDR3 spans 14 residues. CDR1 and CDR2 (germline): SNHLY, FYNNEI. In regard to this clone: The antigen is not known.

Study-wide points: All repertoire sampling was performed exclusively after the peak T cell response. At baseline, seropositivity was found in only six or seven AZD1222 recipients. Mapped onto spike, vaccine-associated CD4 TCRs spanned it and were dominant at 160-218 and 743-854. The breadth and depth of Spike-specific TCRs increased once two AZD1222 doses had been given.

Profiling relied on immunoSEQ multiplex PCR, and the TCRdb table lists in-frame clones only, not all of them. The table has over 110,000 clones, approximately 90% seen once; the top ten hold 2.5% to 3%. J is TRBJ2-7 and V is TRBV2; 9 bases agree with TRBD2. The specimen was peripheral blood, collected on day 0 of AZD1222 vaccination. The sequence derives from an adult in good health. CDR3 region: CASSDTLREGEQYF. For the CDR3, the DNA is TGTGCCAGCAGTGACACATTGCGGGAGGGGGAGCAGTACTTC. The full variable domain, rest sourced from reference TRBV2 and TRBJ2-7, is EPEVTQTPSHQVTQMGQEVILRCVPISNHLYFYWYRQILGQKVEFLVSFYNNEISEKSEIFDDQFSVERPDGSNFTLKIRSTKLEDSAMYFCASSDTLREGEQYFGPGTRLTVT.